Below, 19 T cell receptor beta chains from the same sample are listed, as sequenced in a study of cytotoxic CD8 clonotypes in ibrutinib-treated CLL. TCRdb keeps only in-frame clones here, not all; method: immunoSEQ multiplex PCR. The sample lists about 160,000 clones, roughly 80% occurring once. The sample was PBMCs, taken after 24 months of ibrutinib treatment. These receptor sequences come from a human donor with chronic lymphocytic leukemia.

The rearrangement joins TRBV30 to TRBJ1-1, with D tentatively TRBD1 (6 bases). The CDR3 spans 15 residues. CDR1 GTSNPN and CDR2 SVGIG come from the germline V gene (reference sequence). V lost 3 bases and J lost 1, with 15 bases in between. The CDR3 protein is CAWRALGATNTEAFF. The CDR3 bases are TGTGCCTGGAGGGCTCTGGGGGCGACGAACACTGAAGCTTTCTTT.

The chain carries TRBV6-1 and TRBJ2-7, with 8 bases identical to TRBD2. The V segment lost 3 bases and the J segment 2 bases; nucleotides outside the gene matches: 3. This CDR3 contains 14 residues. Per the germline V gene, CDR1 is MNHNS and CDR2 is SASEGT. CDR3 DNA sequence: TGTGCCAGCAGTGATGGCGGGGGGACCTACGAGCAGTACTTC. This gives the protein CASSDGGGTYEQYF.

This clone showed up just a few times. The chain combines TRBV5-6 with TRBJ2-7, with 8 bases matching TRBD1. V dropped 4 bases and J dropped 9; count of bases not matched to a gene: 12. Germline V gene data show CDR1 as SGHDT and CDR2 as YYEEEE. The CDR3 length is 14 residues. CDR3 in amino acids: CASSLTGVYLLQYF. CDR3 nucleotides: TGTGCCAGCAGCCTGACAGGGGTATACCTACTGCAGTACTTC.

The CDR3 DNA sequence: TGTGCCTGGAGTCGAATCTCCTACGAGCAGTACTTC. Translation gives CAWSRISYEQYF. This rearrangement joins TRBV30 to TRBJ2-7; D remains unclear. Germline CDR1 and CDR2: GTSNPN and SVGIG (reference sequence). The V and J ends lost 2 bases and 0 bases respectively, with 5 bases between them. This CDR3 region has 12 residues.

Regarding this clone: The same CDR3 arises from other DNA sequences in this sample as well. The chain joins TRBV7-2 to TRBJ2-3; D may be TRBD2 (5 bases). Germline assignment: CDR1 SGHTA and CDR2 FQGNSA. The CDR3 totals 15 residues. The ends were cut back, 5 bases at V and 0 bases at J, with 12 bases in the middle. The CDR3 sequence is CASSPQAASTDTQYF. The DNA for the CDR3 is TGTGCCAGCAGCCCCCAAGCGGCTAGCACAGATACGCAGTATTTT.

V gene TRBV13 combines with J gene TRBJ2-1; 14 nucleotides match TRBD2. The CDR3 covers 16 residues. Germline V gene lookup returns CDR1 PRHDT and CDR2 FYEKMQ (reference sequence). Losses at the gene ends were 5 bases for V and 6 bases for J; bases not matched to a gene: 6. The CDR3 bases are TGTGCCAGCAGCCCCCCGACTAGCGGGGGGGGCAATGAGCAGTTCTTC. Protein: CASSPPTSGGGNEQFF.

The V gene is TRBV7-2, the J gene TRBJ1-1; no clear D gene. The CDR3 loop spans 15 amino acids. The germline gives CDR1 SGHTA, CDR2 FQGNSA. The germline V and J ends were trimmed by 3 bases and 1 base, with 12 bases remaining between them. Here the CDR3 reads CASSFLTPRNTEAFF. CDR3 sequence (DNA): TGTGCCAGCAGCTTCTTGACTCCTAGGAACACTGAAGCTTTCTTT. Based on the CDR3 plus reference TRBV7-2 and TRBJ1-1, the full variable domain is GAGVSQSPSNKVTEKGKDVELRCDPISGHTALYWYRQSLGQGLEFLIYFQGNSAPDKSGLPSDRFSAERTGGSVSTLTIQRTQQEDSAVYLCASSFLTPRNTEAFFGQGTRLTVV.

In DNA form, the CDR3 reads TGCGCCAGCAGCCAAGGGCGTTTTGGCGGGAGTGCTGGAGATACGCAGTATTTT. It codes for CASSQGRFGGSAGDTQYF. The chain is built from TRBV4-3 and TRBJ2-3, with 7 bases lining up with TRBD2. J gave up 5 bases and V 1 base, and 15 bases lay outside the gene matches. Germline values: CDR1 LGHNA, CDR2 YSLEER. This CDR3 contains 18 residues.

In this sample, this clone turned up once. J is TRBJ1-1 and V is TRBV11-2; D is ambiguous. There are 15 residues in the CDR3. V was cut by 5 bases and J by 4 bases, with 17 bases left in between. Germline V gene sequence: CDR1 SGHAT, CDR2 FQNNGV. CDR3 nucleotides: TGTGCCAGCAGCCCCCGGTGGCGGGCAAGCACTGAAGCTTTCTTT. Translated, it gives CASSPRWRASTEAFF.

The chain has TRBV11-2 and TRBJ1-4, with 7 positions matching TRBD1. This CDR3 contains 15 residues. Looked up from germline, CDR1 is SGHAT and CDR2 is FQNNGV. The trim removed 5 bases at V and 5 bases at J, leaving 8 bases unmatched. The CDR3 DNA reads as TGTGCCAGCAGCGCCCGGACAGGTGTGAATGAAAAACTGTTTTTT. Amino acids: CASSARTGVNEKLFF.

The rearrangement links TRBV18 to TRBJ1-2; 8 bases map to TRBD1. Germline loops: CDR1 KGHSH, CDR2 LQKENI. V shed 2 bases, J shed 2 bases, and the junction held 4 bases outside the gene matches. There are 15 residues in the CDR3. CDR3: CASSPATGGNYGYTF. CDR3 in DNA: TGTGCCAGCTCACCAGCTACAGGGGGGAACTATGGCTACACCTTC.

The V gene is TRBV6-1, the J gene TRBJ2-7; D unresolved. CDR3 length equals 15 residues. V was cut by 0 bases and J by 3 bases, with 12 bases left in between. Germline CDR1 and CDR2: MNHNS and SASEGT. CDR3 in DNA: TGTGCCAGCAGTGAAGCCCCTGTTCAAATCTACGAGCAGTACTTC. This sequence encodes CASSEAPVQIYEQYF.

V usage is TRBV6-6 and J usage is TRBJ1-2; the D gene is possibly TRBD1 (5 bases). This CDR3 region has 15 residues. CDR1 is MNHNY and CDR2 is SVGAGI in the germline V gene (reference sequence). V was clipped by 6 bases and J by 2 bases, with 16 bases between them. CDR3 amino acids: CASSPTRRGNYGYTF. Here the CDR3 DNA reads TGTGCCAGCAGCCCTACAAGGCGGGGGAACTATGGCTACACCTTC.

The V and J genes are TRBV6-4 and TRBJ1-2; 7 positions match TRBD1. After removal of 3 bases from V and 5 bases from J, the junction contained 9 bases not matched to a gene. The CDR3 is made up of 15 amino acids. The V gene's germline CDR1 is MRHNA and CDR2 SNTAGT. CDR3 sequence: CASSENRGSPYGYTF. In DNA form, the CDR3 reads TGTGCCAGCAGTGAAAACAGGGGCTCGCCTTATGGCTACACCTTC.

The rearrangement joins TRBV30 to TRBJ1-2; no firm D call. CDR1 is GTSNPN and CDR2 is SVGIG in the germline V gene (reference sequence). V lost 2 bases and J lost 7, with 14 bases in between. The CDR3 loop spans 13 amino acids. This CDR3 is CAWSRSGGFGYTF. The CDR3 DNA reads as TGTGCCTGGAGTCGCTCGGGAGGCTTTGGCTACACCTTC. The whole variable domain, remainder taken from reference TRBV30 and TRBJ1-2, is SQTIHQWPATLVQPVGSPLSLECTVEGTSNPNLYWYRQAAGRGLQLLFYSVGIGQISSEVPQNLSASRPQDRQFILSSKKLLLSDSGFYLCAWSRSGGFGYTFGSGTRLTVV.

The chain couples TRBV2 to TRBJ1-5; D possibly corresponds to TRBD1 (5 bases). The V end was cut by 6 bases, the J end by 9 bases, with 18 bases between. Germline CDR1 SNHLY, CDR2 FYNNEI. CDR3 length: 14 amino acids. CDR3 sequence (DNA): TGTGCCAGCAGCCTCGCCGGTGGGCAGGGGCCCCAGCATTTT. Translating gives CASSLAGGQGPQHF.

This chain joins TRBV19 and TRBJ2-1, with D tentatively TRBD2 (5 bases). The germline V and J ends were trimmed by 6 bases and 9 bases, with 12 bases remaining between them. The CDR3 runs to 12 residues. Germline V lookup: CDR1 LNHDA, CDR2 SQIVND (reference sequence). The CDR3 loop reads CASSGGRVEQFF. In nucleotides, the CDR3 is TGTGCCAGTAGCGGAGGTCGGGTTGAGCAGTTCTTC.

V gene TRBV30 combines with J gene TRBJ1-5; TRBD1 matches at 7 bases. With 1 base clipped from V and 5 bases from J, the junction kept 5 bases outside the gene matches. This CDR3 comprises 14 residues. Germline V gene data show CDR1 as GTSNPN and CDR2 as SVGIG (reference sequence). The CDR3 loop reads CAWSDGTVHQPQHF. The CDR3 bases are TGTGCCTGGAGTGATGGGACAGTTCATCAGCCCCAGCATTTT.

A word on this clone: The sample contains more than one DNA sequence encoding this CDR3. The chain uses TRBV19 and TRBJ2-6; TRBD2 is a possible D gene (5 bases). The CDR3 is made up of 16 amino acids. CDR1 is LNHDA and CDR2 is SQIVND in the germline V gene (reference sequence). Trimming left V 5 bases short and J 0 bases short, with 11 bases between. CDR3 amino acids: CASSDLGSSGANVLTF. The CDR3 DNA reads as TGTGCCAGTAGTGATTTGGGGAGCTCTGGGGCCAACGTCCTGACTTTC.